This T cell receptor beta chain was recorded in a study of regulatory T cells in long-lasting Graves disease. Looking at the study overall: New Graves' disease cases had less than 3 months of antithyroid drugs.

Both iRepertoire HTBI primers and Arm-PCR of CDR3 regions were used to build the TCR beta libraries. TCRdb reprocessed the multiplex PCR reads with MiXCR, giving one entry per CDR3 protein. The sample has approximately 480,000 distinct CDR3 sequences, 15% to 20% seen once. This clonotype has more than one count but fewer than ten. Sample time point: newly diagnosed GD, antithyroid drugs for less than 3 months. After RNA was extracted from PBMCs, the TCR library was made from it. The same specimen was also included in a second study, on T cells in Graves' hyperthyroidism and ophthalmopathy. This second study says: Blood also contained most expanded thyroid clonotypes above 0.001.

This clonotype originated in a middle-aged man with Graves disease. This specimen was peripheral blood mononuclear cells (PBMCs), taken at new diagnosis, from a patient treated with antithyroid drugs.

In DNA, the CDR3 is TGCGCCAGCAGACCTTCAACAGGGGGCGTTGAAGCTTTCTTT. Protein product: CASRPSTGGVEAFF. This sequence joins TRBV4-1 and TRBJ1-1, with TRBD1 matching 9 bases. The germline CDR1 and CDR2 sequences are MGHRA and YSYEKL. Losses at the gene ends were 6 bases for V and 7 bases for J; bases not matched to a gene: 9. This CDR3 is built from 14 residues.